This T cell receptor (beta chain) was sequenced in a study of cytomegalovirus exposure and HLA in healthy donors. Overall study results and limits: The CMV antigen specificity of a few CMV-associated chains was confirmed through in vitro analysis.

A remark on this clone: No antigen is known for it.

Use of 60 Vbeta and 13 Jbeta primers characterized the PCR. Measured with immunoSEQ multiplex PCR; TCRdb has only the in-frame clones, and not every one. The sample gives 150,000 to 200,000 clones, approximately 88% of which show up once; 1% to 1.5% is in the top ten. CDR1 is MGHDK and CDR2 is SYGVNS in the germline V gene. The CDR3 length is 15 residues. The trim removed 8 bases at V and 3 bases at J, leaving 7 bases unmatched. The material sequenced was PBMCs. The rearrangement joins TRBV25-1 to TRBJ2-1, with 10 bases lining up with TRBD2. The clonotype comes from a boy younger than 10 in good health and CMV-seronegative. CDR3 residues: CASAFRTSGYNEQFF. The CDR3 DNA reads TGTGCCAGCGCCTTCCGGACTAGCGGCTACAATGAGCAGTTCTTC.